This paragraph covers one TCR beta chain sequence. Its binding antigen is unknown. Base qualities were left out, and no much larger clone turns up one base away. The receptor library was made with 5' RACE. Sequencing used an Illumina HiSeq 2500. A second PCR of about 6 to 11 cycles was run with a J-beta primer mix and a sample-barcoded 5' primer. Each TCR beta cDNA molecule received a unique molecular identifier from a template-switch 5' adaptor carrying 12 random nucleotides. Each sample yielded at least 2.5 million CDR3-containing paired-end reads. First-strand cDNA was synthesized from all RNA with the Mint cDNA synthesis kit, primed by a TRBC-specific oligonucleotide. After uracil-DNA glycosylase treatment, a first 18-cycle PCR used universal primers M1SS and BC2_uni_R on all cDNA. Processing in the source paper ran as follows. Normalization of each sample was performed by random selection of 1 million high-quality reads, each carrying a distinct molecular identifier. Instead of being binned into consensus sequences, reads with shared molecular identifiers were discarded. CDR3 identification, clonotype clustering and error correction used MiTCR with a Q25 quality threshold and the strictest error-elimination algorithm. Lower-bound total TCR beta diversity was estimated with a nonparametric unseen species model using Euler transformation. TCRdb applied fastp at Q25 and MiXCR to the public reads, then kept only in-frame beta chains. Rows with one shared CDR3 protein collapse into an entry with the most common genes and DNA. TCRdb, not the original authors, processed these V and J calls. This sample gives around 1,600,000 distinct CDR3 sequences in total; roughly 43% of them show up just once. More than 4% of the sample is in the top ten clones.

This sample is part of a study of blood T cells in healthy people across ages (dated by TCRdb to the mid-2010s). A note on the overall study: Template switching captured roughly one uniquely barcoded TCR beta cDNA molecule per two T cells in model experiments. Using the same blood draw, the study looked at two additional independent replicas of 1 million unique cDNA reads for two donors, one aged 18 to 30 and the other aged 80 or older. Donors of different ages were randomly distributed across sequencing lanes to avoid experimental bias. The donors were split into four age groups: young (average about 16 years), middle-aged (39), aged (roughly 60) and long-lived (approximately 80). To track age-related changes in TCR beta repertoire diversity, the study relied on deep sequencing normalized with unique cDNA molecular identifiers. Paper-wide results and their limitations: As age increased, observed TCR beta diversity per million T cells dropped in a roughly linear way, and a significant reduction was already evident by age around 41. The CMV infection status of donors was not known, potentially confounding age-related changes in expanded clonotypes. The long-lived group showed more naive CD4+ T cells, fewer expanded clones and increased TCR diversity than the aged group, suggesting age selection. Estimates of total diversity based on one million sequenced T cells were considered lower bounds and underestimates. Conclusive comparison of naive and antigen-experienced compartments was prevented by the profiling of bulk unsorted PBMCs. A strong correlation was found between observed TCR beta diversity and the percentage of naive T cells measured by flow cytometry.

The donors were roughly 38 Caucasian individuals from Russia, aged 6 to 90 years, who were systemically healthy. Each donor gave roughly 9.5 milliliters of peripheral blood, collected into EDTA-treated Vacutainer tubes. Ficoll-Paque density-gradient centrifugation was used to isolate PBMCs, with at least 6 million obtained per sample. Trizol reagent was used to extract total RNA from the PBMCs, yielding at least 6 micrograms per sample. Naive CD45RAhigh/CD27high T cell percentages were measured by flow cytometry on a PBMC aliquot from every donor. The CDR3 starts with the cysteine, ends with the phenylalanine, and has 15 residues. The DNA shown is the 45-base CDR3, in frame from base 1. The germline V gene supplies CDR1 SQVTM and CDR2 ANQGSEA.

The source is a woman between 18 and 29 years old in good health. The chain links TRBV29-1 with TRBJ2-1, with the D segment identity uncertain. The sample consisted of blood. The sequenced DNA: TGCGGCGCAAGACGAGAATTGCGTCCCTACAATGAGCAGTTCTTC. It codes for CGARRELRPYNEQFF.